Listed below are T cell receptor beta chains from one sample, sequenced in a study of T cell responses to AZD1222 COVID-19 vaccine. The method was immunoSEQ multiplex PCR; TCRdb's version includes in-frame clones alone and lacks a portion of them. The repertoire consists of some 50,000 clones, with 84% occurring once and the leading ten covering 27%. The specimen comprised peripheral blood, sampled on day 0 of AZD1222 vaccination. Source of these receptors: an adult in good health. The CDR3 runs from the conserved cysteine through the conserved F or W. The D gene is left open where the match is weak. Clone size is stated in some rows and not others, as once, few, many or a class when expanded.

CDR3: CASSQELAGEETQYF; DNA: TGTGCCAGCAGCCAAGAACTAGCGGGAGAAGAGACCCAGTACTTC; V: TRBV4-2; J: TRBJ2-5; D: TRBD2; size: .
CDR3: CASSLDSHNEQFF; DNA: TGTGCCAGCAGCTTGGACTCCCACAATGAGCAGTTCTTC; V: TRBV7-2; J: TRBJ2-1; D: .; size: .
CDR3: CASSLGVVNEKLFF; DNA: TGCGCCAGCAGTTTGGGCGTAGTTAATGAAAAACTGTTTTTT; V: TRBV5-1; J: TRBJ1-4; D: .; size: .
CDR3: CASTSQANYGYTF; DNA: TGTGCCAGTACCTCACAAGCTAACTATGGCTACACCTTC; V: TRBV19; J: TRBJ1-2; D: .; size: few
CDR3: CSEGGQGQETQYF; DNA: TGCAGCGAGGGGGGACAGGGACAAGAGACCCAGTACTTC; V: TRBV29-1; J: TRBJ2-5; D: TRBD1; size: .
CDR3: CASSFDLNYGYTF; DNA: TGTGCCAGCAGCTTTGACCTGAACTATGGCTACACCTTC; V: TRBV5-4; J: TRBJ1-2; D: .; size: .
CDR3: CASSPRGGPAGELFF; DNA: TGTGCCAGCAGCCCCAGGGGGGGTCCGGCCGGGGAGCTGTTTTTT; V: TRBV3-1/TRBV3-2; J: TRBJ2-2; D: .; size: .
CDR3: CASSLRGRLMNTEAFF; DNA: TGTGCCAGCAGTCTCAGGGGCAGACTCATGAACACTGAAGCTTTCTTT; V: TRBV27; J: TRBJ1-1; D: .; size: few
CDR3: CASSFRVPQEQYF; DNA: TGTGCCAGCAGCTTTAGAGTCCCCCAGGAGCAGTACTTC; V: TRBV5-5; J: TRBJ2-7; D: .; size: once
CDR3: CASSPPSREAYEQYF; DNA: TGTGCCAGCTCACCACCGTCGCGGGAGGCCTACGAGCAGTACTTC; V: TRBV18; J: TRBJ2-7; D: TRBD2; size: .
CDR3: CASSGNRGGTEAFF; DNA: TGTGCCAGTAGCGGGAACAGGGGTGGGACTGAAGCTTTCTTT; V: TRBV19; J: TRBJ1-1; D: TRBD1; size: .
CDR3: CASSRDREAYGYTF; DNA: TGTGCCAGTAGCCGGGACAGGGAGGCCTATGGCTACACCTTC; V: TRBV19; J: TRBJ1-2; D: TRBD1; size: .
CDR3: CASSGTGGEPLHF; DNA: TGTGCCAGCAGCGGGACAGGGGGAGAACCCCTCCACTTT; V: TRBV7-9; J: TRBJ1-6; D: TRBD1; size: .
CDR3: CASSFGRTGKNNEQFF; DNA: TGCGCCAGCAGCTTCGGACGGACGGGCAAAAACAATGAGCAGTTCTTC; V: TRBV5-1; J: TRBJ2-1; D: .; size: .
CDR3: CATIGVWGTYNEQFF; DNA: TGTGCCACCATCGGTGTTTGGGGGACCTACAATGAGCAGTTCTTC; V: TRBV7-9; J: TRBJ2-1; D: .; size: .
CDR3: CASGGEQFF; DNA: TGTGCCAGTGGAGGTGAGCAGTTCTTC; V: TRBV27; J: TRBJ2-1; D: .; size: once
CDR3: CASSLSAPREQFF; DNA: TGTGCCAGCAGCTTATCGGCCCCTCGTGAGCAGTTCTTC; V: TRBV7-9; J: TRBJ2-1; D: .; size: .
CDR3: CASSLPQLSSYNEQFF; DNA: TGCGCCAGCAGCCTCCCCCAACTATCCTCCTACAATGAGCAGTTCTTC; V: TRBV5-1; J: TRBJ2-1; D: .; size: .
CDR3: CASRDSEEQFF; DNA: TGCGCCAGCAGAGATAGCGAGGAGCAGTTCTTC; V: TRBV5-1; J: TRBJ2-1; D: .; size: .
CDR3: CASSYREGQPQHF; DNA: TGTGCCAGCAGTTACAGGGAGGGGCAGCCCCAGCATTTT; V: TRBV6-5; J: TRBJ1-5; D: .; size: few
CDR3: CASRITSGTGVSGYTF; DNA: TGTGCCAGCAGGATCACCTCCGGGACAGGGGTTAGTGGCTACACCTTC; V: TRBV28; J: TRBJ1-2; D: TRBD1; size: .
CDR3: CASSFIDTQYF; DNA: TGTGCCAGCAGCTTTATAGATACGCAGTATTTT; V: TRBV7-2; J: TRBJ2-3; D: .; size: .
CDR3: CASSTGGNTEAFF; DNA: TGTGCCAGCAGCACAGGGGGGAACACTGAAGCTTTCTTT; V: TRBV3-1/TRBV3-2; J: TRBJ1-1; D: TRBD1; size: .
CDR3: CASSLSQGHYGYTF; DNA: TGTGCCAGCAGCTTAAGCCAGGGCCACTATGGCTACACCTTC; V: TRBV7-2; J: TRBJ1-2; D: .; size: .
CDR3: CASSQDRDTGELFF; DNA: TGTGCCAGCAGCCAAGATAGGGACACCGGGGAGCTGTTTTTT; V: TRBV3-1/TRBV3-2; J: TRBJ2-2; D: .; size: .
CDR3: CASSPGGGNGYGYTF; DNA: TGTGCCAGCAGTCCCGGGGGGGGCAATGGCTATGGCTACACCTTC; V: TRBV28; J: TRBJ1-2; D: .; size: once
CDR3: CASSLTRGSDTQYF; DNA: TGTGCCAGCAGCCTCACGCGGGGGTCAGATACGCAGTATTTT; V: TRBV7-7; J: TRBJ2-3; D: TRBD2; size: once
CDR3: CATSRDQGALQDTQYF; DNA: TGTGCCACCAGCAGAGACCAGGGAGCGCTGCAGGATACGCAGTATTTT; V: TRBV15; J: TRBJ2-3; D: .; size: .